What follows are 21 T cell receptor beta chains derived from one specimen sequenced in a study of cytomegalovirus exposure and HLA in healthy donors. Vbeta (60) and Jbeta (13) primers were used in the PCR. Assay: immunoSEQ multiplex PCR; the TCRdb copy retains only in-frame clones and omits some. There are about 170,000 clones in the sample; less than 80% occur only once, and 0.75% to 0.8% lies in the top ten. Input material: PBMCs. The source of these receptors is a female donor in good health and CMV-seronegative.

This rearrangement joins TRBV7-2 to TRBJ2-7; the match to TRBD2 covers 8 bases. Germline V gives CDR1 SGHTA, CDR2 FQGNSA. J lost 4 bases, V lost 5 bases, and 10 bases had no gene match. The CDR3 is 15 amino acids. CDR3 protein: CASSQASGRGYEQYF. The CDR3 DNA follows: TGTGCCAGCAGCCAGGCTAGCGGGCGAGGTTACGAGCAGTACTTC.

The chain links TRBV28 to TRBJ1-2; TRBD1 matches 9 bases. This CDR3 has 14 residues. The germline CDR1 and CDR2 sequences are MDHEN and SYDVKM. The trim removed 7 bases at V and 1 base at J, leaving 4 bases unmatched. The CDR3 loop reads CASNQGQGNYGYTF. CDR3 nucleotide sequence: TGTGCCAGCAACCAGGGACAGGGTAACTATGGCTACACCTTC.

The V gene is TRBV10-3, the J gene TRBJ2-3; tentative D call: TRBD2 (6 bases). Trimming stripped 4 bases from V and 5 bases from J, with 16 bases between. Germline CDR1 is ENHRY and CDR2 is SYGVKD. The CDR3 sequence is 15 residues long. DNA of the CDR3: TGTGCCATCAGTGGGCGGGACTCGAGGGGAGATACGCAGTATTTT. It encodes CAISGRDSRGDTQYF.

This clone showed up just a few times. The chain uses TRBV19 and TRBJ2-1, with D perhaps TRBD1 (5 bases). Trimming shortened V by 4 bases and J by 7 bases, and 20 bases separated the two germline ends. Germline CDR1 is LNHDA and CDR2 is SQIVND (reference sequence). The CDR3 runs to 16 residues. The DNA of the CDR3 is TGTGCCAGTAGTAGCCGTTTAGTAGGGGCCAGGAATGAGCAGTTCTTC. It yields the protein CASSSRLVGARNEQFF.

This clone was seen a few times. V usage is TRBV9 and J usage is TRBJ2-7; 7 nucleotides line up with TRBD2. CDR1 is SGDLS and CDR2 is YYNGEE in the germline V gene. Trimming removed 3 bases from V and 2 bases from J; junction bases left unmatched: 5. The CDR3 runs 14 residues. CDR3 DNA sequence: TGTGCCAGCAGCGCGGGGGACTACCCCTACGAGCAGTACTTC. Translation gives CASSAGDYPYEQYF. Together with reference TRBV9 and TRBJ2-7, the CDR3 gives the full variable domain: DSGVTQTPKHLITATGQRVTLRCSPRSGDLSVYWYQQSLDQGLQFLIQYYNGEERAKGNILERFSAQQFPDLHSELNLSSLELGDSALYFCASSAGDYPYEQYFGPGTRLTVT.

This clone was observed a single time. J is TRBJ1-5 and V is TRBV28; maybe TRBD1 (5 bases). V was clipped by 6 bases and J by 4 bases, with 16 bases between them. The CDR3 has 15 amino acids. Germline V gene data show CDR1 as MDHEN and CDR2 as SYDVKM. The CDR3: CASRSGVPFNQPQHF. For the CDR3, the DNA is TGTGCCAGCAGGTCGGGGGTTCCCTTTAATCAGCCCCAGCATTTT.

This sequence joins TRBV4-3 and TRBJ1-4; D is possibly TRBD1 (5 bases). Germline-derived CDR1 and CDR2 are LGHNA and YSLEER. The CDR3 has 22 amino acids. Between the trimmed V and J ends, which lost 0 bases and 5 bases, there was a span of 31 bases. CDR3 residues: CASSQDLITWAGLTGANEKLFF. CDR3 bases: TGCGCCAGCAGCCAAGATCTAATCACGTGGGCGGGACTGACTGGTGCAAATGAAAAACTGTTTTTT.

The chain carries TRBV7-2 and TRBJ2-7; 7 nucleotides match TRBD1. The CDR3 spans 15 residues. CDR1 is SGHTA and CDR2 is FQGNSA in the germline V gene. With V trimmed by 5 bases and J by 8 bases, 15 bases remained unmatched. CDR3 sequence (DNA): TGTGCCAGCAGCCCCCGGGACAGCCGGGGCATTAAGCAGTACTTC. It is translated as CASSPRDSRGIKQYF.

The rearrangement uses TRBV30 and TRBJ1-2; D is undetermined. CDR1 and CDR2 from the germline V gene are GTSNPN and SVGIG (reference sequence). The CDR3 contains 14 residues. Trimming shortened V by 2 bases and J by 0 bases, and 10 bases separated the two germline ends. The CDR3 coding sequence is TGTGCCTGGAGTCCAATTACAGCTAACTATGGCTACACCTTC. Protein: CAWSPITANYGYTF.

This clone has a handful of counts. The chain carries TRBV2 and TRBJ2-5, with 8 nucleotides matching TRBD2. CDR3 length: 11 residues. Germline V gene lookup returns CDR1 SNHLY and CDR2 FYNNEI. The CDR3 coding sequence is TGTGCTACGGGGGGGCAAGAGACCCAGTACTTC. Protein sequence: CATGGQETQYF.

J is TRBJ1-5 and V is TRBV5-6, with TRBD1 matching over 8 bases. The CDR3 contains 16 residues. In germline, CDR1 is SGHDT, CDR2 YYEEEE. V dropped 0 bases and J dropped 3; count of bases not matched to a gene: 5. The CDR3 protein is CASSLGTGTYNQPQHF. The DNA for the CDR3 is TGTGCCAGCAGCTTGGGGACAGGGACCTACAATCAGCCCCAGCATTTT.

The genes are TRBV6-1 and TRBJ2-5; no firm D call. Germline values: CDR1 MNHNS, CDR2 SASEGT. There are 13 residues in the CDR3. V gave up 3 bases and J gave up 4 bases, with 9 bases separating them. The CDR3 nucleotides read TGTGCCAGCAGTGATCGAGGCGTAGAGACCCAGTACTTC. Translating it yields CASSDRGVETQYF.

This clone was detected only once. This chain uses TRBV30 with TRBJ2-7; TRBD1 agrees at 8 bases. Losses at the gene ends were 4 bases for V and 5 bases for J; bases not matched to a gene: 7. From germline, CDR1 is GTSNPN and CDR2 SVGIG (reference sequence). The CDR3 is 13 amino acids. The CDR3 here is CAWTIRDRNEQYF. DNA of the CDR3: TGTGCCTGGACCATCCGGGACAGGAACGAGCAGTACTTC.

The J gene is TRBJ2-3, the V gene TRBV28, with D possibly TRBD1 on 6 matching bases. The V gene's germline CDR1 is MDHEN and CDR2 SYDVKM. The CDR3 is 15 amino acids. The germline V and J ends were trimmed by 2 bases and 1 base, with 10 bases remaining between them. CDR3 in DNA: TGTGCCAGCAGTTTAATAACAGGGCGCACAGATACGCAGTATTTT. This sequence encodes CASSLITGRTDTQYF.

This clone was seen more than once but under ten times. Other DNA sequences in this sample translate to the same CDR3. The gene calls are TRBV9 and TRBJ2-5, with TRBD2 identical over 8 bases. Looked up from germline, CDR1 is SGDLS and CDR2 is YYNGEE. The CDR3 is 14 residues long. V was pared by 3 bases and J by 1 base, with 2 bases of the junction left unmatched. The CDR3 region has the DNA TGTGCCAGCAGCGCCGGGACTAGCCAAGAGACCCAGTACTTC. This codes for CASSAGTSQETQYF. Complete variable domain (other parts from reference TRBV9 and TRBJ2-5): DSGVTQTPKHLITATGQRVTLRCSPRSGDLSVYWYQQSLDQGLQFLIQYYNGEERAKGNILERFSAQQFPDLHSELNLSSLELGDSALYFCASSAGTSQETQYFGPGTRLLVL.

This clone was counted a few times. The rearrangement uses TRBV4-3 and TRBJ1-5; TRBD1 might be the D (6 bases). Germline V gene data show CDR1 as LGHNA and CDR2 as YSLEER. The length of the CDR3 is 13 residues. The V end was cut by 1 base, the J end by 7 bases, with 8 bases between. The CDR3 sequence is CASSQGRGQPQHF. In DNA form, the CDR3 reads TGCGCCAGCAGCCAAGGCAGGGGACAGCCCCAGCATTTT.

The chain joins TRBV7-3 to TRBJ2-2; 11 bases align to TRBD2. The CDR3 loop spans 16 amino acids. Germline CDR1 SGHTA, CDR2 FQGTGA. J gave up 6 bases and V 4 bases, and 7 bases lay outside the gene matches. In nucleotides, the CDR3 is TGTGCCAGCAGCTCCCCTAGCGGGGGGAGGCCCGGGGAGCTGTTTTTT. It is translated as CASSSPSGGRPGELFF.

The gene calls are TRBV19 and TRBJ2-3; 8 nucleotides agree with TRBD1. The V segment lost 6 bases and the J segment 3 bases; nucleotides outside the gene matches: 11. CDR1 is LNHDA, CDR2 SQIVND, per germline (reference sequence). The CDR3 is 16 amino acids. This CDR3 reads CASSTPGTGKTDTQYF. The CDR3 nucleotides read TGTGCCAGTAGCACTCCCGGGACAGGTAAAACAGATACGCAGTATTTT. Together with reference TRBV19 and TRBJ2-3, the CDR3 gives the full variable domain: DGGITQSPKYLFRKEGQNVTLSCEQNLNHDAMYWYRQDPGQGLRLIYYSQIVNDFQKGDIAEGYSVSREKKESFPLTVTSAQKNPTAFYLCASSTPGTGKTDTQYFGPGTRLTVL.

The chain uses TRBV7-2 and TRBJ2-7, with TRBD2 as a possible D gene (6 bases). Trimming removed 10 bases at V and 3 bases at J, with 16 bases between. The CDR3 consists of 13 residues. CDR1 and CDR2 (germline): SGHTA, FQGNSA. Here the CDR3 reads CATSGLPNYEQYF. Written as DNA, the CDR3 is TGTGCCACCTCGGGACTGCCGAACTACGAGCAGTACTTC.

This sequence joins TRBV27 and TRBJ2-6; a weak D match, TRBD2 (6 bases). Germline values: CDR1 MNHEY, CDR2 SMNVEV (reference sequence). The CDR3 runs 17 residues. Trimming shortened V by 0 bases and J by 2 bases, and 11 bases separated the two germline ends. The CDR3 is CASSLSGGRAGANVLTF. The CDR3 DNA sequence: TGTGCCAGCAGTTTATCGGGGGGACGGGCTGGGGCCAACGTCCTGACTTTC.

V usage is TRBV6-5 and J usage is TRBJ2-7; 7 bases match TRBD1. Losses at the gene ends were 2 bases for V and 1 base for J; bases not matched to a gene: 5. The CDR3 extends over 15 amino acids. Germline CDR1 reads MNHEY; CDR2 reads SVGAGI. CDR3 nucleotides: TGTGCCAGCAGTTACGGGCAGGGGGTATCCTACGAGCAGTACTTC. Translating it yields CASSYGQGVSYEQYF.